Sequencing of this T cell receptor (beta chain) was carried out in a study of blood T cell repertoires in COVID-19. Study at large: Spain, Italy and the United States supplied samples that represented acute and convalescent COVID-19.

As processed by the authors: Estimation of nucleated cell counts relied on the amplification of reference gene primers. Produced via immunoSEQ multiplex PCR; TCRdb's table is partial and in-frame only. V and J calls and clone size follow that table, whereas D and trimming were derived from the DNA. In the table there are 220,000 or so clones, 82% of which are singletons. The germline CDR1 and CDR2 sequences are MNHEY and SVGAGI. Trimming took 3 bases from V and 2 from J, leaving 7 bases between them. The CDR3 contains 13 residues. This TCR was sampled from a woman aged 60-75 years who had recovered from COVID-19. Input material: PBMCs or T cells enriched from blood (not recorded which). V and J are TRBV6-5 and TRBJ1-2; possibly TRBD1 for D (5 bases). The CDR3 DNA follows: TGTGCCAGCAGTTATGACAGCAACTATGGCTACACCTTC. Residues: CASSYDSNYGYTF.